This is a list of T cell receptor beta chains from one sample in a study of regulatory T cells in long-lasting Graves disease. One entry per CDR3 protein results from TCRdb running MiXCR on the multiplex PCR reads. The sample lists approximately 310,000 distinct CDR3 sequences; more than 15% were seen once. The input for sequencing was peripheral blood mononuclear cells (PBMCs), taken at new diagnosis, from a patient treated with antithyroid drugs. These receptors all stem from a female donor with Graves disease. CDR3s include the opening cysteine and the closing phenylalanine or tryptophan. Each record gives: D gene, clone size, J gene, V gene, CDR3 DNA, CDR3 protein. D genes are given only for firm matches. Some rows mark clone size as missing; the rest say once, few, many or name a class of expanded clone.

. | . | TRBJ2-1 | TRBV5-1 | TGCGCCAGCAGCTTTTCTGGAGATCGGCGCTACAATGAGCAGTTCTTC | CASSFSGDRRYNEQFF
TRBD1 | many | TRBJ2-1 | TRBV5-6 | TGTGCCAGCAGCTTCCTGGACAGGGTGGTTAATGAGCAGTTCTTC | CASSFLDRVVNEQFF
. | . | TRBJ2-7 | TRBV15 | TGTGCCACCAGCGCCCGCAGGGAAACCTACGAGCAGTACTTC | CATSARRETYEQYF
. | many | TRBJ1-5 | TRBV11-3 | TGTGCCAGTTCAGTGGGAGCTGGGCCCCAGCATTTT | CASSVGAGPQHF
. | few | TRBJ2-3 | TRBV5-6 | TGTGCCAGCAGGAGGACGGGAATAGCCCAAAAGAGACCCAGCACAGATACGCAGTATTTT | CASRRTGIAQKRPSTDTQYF
. | many | TRBJ2-1 | TRBV7-9 | TGTGCCAGCAGCTTAGATCCTGCTACCTACAATGAGCAGTTCTTC | CASSLDPATYNEQFF
. | many | TRBJ1-1 | TRBV19 | TGTGCCAGTAGTAGTCGTTTGTGGGGCCGAACGGATACTGAAGCTTTCTTT | CASSSRLWGRTDTEAFF
TRBD2 | . | TRBJ2-1 | TRBV13 | TGTGCCAGCAGCCCTGCTAGCGGGAGGCCGTACAATGAGCAGTTCTTC | CASSPASGRPYNEQFF
TRBD1 | . | TRBJ2-7 | TRBV5-1 | TGCGCCTCCCGCGCCAGCAGCGTACCCCCGGGACAGGGGTCCGAGCAGTACTTC | CASRASSVPPGQGSEQYF
. | . | TRBJ2-1 | TRBV30 | TGTGCCTGGAGTGTACACGCCCCGAATGAGCAGTTCTTC | CAWSVHAPNEQFF
TRBD2 | many | TRBJ2-6 | TRBV25-1 | TGTGCCAGCAGTGAATACGGCGGGAGCTCTGGGGCCAACGTCCTGACTTTC | CASSEYGGSSGANVLTF
. | many | TRBJ2-2 | TRBV7-6 | TGTGCCAGCAGCTTAGAGGGCAGGGGGGAGCTGTTTTTT | CASSLEGRGELFF
. | . | TRBJ2-2 | TRBV5-6 | TGTGCCAGCAGCTTCCTTACCGTGGAGCTGTTTTTT | CASSFLTVELFF
TRBD1 | few | TRBJ2-1 | TRBV19 | TGTGCCAGTAGTAGCGACAGGGCTGGGTTTGGGGAGACCCAGTGCTTC | CASSSDRAGFGETQCF
. | many | TRBJ1-1 | TRBV5-1 | TGCGCCAGCGGCCTACAGATGAACACTGAAGCTTTCTTT | CASGLQMNTEAFF
. | few | TRBJ2-7 | TRBV3-1 | TGTGCCAGCAGCCAATCCTCCGAGCAGTACTTC | CASSQSSEQYF
. | many | TRBJ2-2 | TRBV29-1 | TGCAGCGTTGTTGTTCGGGACACCGCAAACACCGGGGAGCTGTTTTTT | CSVVVRDTANTGELFF
. | . | TRBJ1-1 | TRBV30 | TGTGCCTGGTCGACAGTGAACACTGAAGCTTTCTTT | CAWSTVNTEAFF
TRBD2 | . | TRBJ2-1 | TRBV20-1 | TGCAGTGCCCACCCCCCGGGACTAGCGGGAGCCCCGCGCAGGGAGCAGTTCTTC | CSAHPPGLAGAPRREQFF
. | many | TRBJ1-3 | TRBV30 | TGTGCCTGGGCCGGAAACACCATATATTTT | CAWAGNTIYF
TRBD2 | many | TRBJ2-7 | TRBV12-3/TRBV12-4 | TGTGCCATCGAGCGGGAGGGGTCCTACGAGCAGTACTTC | CAIEREGSYEQYF
. | few | TRBJ1-6 | TRBV19 | TGTGCCACCTCCGGCCAGCGGAATTCACCCCTCCACTTT | CATSGQRNSPLHF
. | . | TRBJ1-2 | TRBV30 | TGTGCCCTCTACAGGTTACCTAACTATGGCTACACCTTC | CALYRLPNYGYTF
. | many | TRBJ1-3 | TRBV2 | TGTGCCAGCACCAGCCCAGCCGTAGCCTCTGGAAACACCATATATTTT | CASTSPAVASGNTIYF
TRBD2 | many | TRBJ2-2 | TRBV11-2 | TGTGCCAGCAGTCTACTGGGAGGGCTGACCGGGGAGCTGTTTTTT | CASSLLGGLTGELFF
. | many | TRBJ2-2 | TRBV6-1 | TGTGCCAGCAGACCAGTTTTAGGCATTCAGGTCGCCGGGGAGCTGTTTTTT | CASRPVLGIQVAGELFF
. | once | TRBJ2-7 | TRBV7-9 | TGTGCCAGCAGGTCAGAAGCCTACGAGCAGTACTTC | CASRSEAYEQYF
. | many | TRBJ2-2 | TRBV12-3/TRBV12-4 | TGTGCCAGCAGTACTGAACAGGGGAGGACCGGGGAGCTGTTTTTT | CASSTEQGRTGELFF
TRBD2 | . | TRBJ2-5 | TRBV11-2 | TGTGCCAGCAGCTTGCGCGGGAGTCAGCAGACCCAGTACTTC | CASSLRGSQQTQYF
TRBD1 | few | TRBJ1-4 | TRBV4-2 | TGTGCCAGCAGCCAAGTGGGACAGCTGAGGACTAATGAAAAACTGTTTTTT | CASSQVGQLRTNEKLFF
TRBD1 | many | TRBJ2-7 | TRBV29-1 | TGCAGCGTTGAGACAGGGGAGATCGTCGTGCGGTACTTC | CSVETGEIVVRYF
. | . | TRBJ1-5 | TRBV20-1 | TGCAGTGCTGCTGACGGGAGCAATCAGCCCCAGCATTTT | CSAADGSNQPQHF
TRBD2 | few | TRBJ2-7 | TRBV6-2/TRBV6-3 | TGTGCCAGCAGTAGTTTTCGCGGGAGGAACGAGGGAGAGCAGTACTTC | CASSSFRGRNEGEQYF
. | . | TRBJ1-4 | TRBV6-5 | TGTGCCAGCAGTTACCCGACAGCCGCAACTAATGAAAAACTGTTTTTT | CASSYPTAATNEKLFF
TRBD2 | . | TRBJ2-2 | TRBV7-2 | TGTGCCAGCAAGTTAGGCAGCGGGGCGAACACCGGGGAGCTGTTTTTT | CASKLGSGANTGELFF
TRBD2 | many | TRBJ2-7 | TRBV28 | TGTGCCAGCACCGGGACTACCCCAGGGCAGTGGGCCTACGAGCAGTACTTC | CASTGTTPGQWAYEQYF
TRBD1 | many | TRBJ2-3 | TRBV12-3/TRBV12-4 | TGTGCCAGCAGTCCACCGGGACAGGGAGCAGATACGCAGTATTTT | CASSPPGQGADTQYF
. | many | TRBJ1-1 | TRBV11-2 | TGTGCCAGCTCGATAAGCGGGGGGCACACTGAAGCTTTCTTT | CASSISGGHTEAFF
TRBD2 | . | TRBJ2-7 | TRBV7-9 | TGTGCCAGCAGCCCCCGGACTAGCGGGAAATTCTACGAGCAGTACTTC | CASSPRTSGKFYEQYF
. | many | TRBJ2-7 | TRBV7-2 | TGTGCCAGCAGTCGAACCTACGAGCAGTACTTC | CASSRTYEQYF
TRBD1 | . | TRBJ1-6 | TRBV6-5 | TGTGCCAGCAGTTTTGAAGGGGGCGGGTTGAATTCACCCCTCCACTTT | CASSFEGGGLNSPLHF
TRBD2 | many | TRBJ2-5 | TRBV9 | TGTGCCAGCAGCTATAGCGGGAGGGCCGGAGAGACCCAGTACTTC | CASSYSGRAGETQYF
. | many | TRBJ2-3 | TRBV2 | TGTGCCAGCACCGCCCCTAGCACAGATACGCAGTATTTT | CASTAPSTDTQYF
TRBD2 | few | TRBJ2-1 | TRBV27 | TGTGCCAGCAGTATTGGGACTAGCGGTCACAATGAGCAGTTCTTC | CASSIGTSGHNEQFF
TRBD1 | many | TRBJ1-2 | TRBV6-1 | TGTGCCAGCACCCGGACAGGGGCGAACTATGGCTACACCTTC | CASTRTGANYGYTF
. | . | TRBJ1-3 | TRBV7-9 | TGTGCCAGCAGCTTCCCGACGAGACCGGACACCATATATTTT | CASSFPTRPDTIYF
TRBD2 | many | TRBJ2-4 | TRBV19 | TGTGCCAGTAGTCGAGGGACTATAGCCAAAAACATTCAGTACTTC | CASSRGTIAKNIQYF
TRBD2 | few | TRBJ2-1 | TRBV24-1 | TGTGCCACCAGTGATTTATCCCTAGCGGGAGTTCAGGAGCAGTTCTTC | CATSDLSLAGVQEQFF
. | few | TRBJ2-7 | TRBV4-1 | TGCGCCAGCAGCCACCGGGACGGGGCCTACGAGCAGTACTTC | CASSHRDGAYEQYF